The 26 T cell receptor beta chains below come from one sample, sequenced in a study of blood T cell repertoires in COVID-19. Some clones are missing from TCRdb's copy, which holds only in-frame ones; the method was immunoSEQ multiplex PCR. The data contain approximately 150,000 clones, about 87% of them seen just once; the ten biggest clones take up more than 0.8%. The sample comprised peripheral blood. Every receptor here comes from a woman between 45 and 60 years old with acute or convalescent COVID-19.

The chain is built from TRBV21-1 and TRBJ2-7; the DNA was not compared with TRBD1, the D call given in the table. TRBV21-1 is recorded as a pseudogene. CDR3 length: 17 residues. The CDR3 loop reads CASSKALSTGRSYEQYF. Written as DNA, the CDR3 is TGTGCCAGCAGCAAAGCGCTTTCGACAGGGCGCTCCTACGAGCAGTACTTC.

J is TRBJ2-1 and V is TRBV24-1; D is ambiguous. Deletions cut 1 base from V and 9 bases from J, with 9 bases between. This CDR3 comprises 13 residues. Per germline, CDR1 KGHDR and CDR2 SFDVKD. Here the CDR3 reads CATSDFRGFEQFF. The CDR3 DNA follows: TGTGCCACCAGTGATTTTCGAGGCTTTGAGCAGTTCTTC.

The chain is built from TRBV7-7 and TRBJ2-2; TRBD1 matches 10 bases. Germline V gene lookup returns CDR1 SSHAT and CDR2 FNYEAQ (reference sequence). Losses at the gene ends were 5 bases for V and 4 bases for J; bases not matched to a gene: 4. The CDR3 is 15 residues long. Here the CDR3 DNA reads TGTGCCAGCAGCCGGGGACAGGGGAGCACCGGGGAGCTGTTTTTT. This encodes CASSRGQGSTGELFF.

The chain employs TRBV19 and TRBJ2-1; the match to TRBD2 covers 8 bases. Germline V gene sequence: CDR1 LNHDA, CDR2 SQIVND (reference sequence). Unmatched junction bases numbered 9, after V lost 3 bases and J lost 8 bases. This CDR3 comprises 15 residues. CDR3 sequence: CASSIGREVGHEQFF. The CDR3 coding sequence is TGTGCCAGTAGTATCGGGCGGGAGGTAGGTCATGAGCAGTTCTTC.

The genes are TRBV11-3 and TRBJ2-7; D is ambiguous. Between the trimmed V and J ends, which lost 3 bases and 2 bases, there was a span of 8 bases. The CDR3 extends over 13 amino acids. CDR1 SGHNT and CDR2 YENEEA come from the germline V gene. CDR3: CASSLSQTYEQYF. The CDR3 DNA follows: TGTGCCAGCAGCTTGTCGCAGACCTACGAGCAGTACTTC.

The chain has TRBV6-5 and TRBJ2-7, with TRBD1 matching 7 bases. Per germline, CDR1 MNHEY and CDR2 SVGAGI. CDR3 size: 14 residues. Trimming removed 2 bases from V and 2 bases from J; junction bases left unmatched: 3. CDR3 nucleotides: TGTGCCAGCAGTTACGGGACAGCGGCCTACGAGCAGTACTTC. Its translation is CASSYGTAAYEQYF.

This clone appeared a single time. The chain carries TRBV18 and TRBJ1-5, with 10 bases aligning to TRBD1. The CDR3 has 14 residues. The V and J ends lost 6 bases and 2 bases, in that order; junction bases with no gene match: 1. The V gene's germline CDR1 is KGHSH and CDR2 LQKENI. The CDR3 coding sequence is TGTGCCAGCTCCGGGACAGGGGGCAATCAGCCCCAGCATTTT. It specifies CASSGTGGNQPQHF.

This clone was picked up one time. The genes are TRBV21-1 and TRBJ2-1; the table's TRBD2 call for D was not verified on the DNA. TRBV21-1 is a recognized pseudogene. CDR3 size: 20 residues. The chain's CDR3 is CASSKDSSGGVLSSYNEQFF. In DNA, the CDR3 is TGTGCCAGCAGCAAAGATTCTAGCGGGGGGGTGCTCAGCTCCTACAATGAGCAGTTCTTC.

The rearrangement links TRBV5-1 to TRBJ1-6; no definite D call. The germline V and J ends were trimmed by 5 bases and 2 bases, with 11 bases remaining between them. Germline CDR1 and CDR2: SGHRS and YFSETQ. The CDR3 totals 15 residues. The CDR3 is CASRQSEAYNSPLHF. The CDR3, as DNA: TGCGCCAGCAGACAAAGTGAGGCCTATAATTCACCCCTCCACTTT.

This clone was seen more than once but under ten times. V usage is TRBV4-2 and J usage is TRBJ2-3; TRBD2 matches at 13 bases. This CDR3 has 17 amino acids. CDR1 and CDR2 from the germline V gene are LGHNA and YNFKEQ. With V trimmed by 2 bases and J by 8 bases, 10 bases remained unmatched. CDR3 protein: CASSQPTSGGTFSTQYF. DNA for the CDR3: TGTGCCAGCAGCCAACCGACTAGCGGGGGGACCTTCAGTACGCAGTATTTT.

This sequence joins TRBV15 and TRBJ2-1; 7 bases line up with TRBD1. Per the germline V gene, CDR1 is LNHNV and CDR2 is YYDKDF (reference sequence). The CDR3 length is 16 residues. Losses at the gene ends were 1 base for V and 2 bases for J; bases not matched to a gene: 5. The CDR3 reads CATSRAGRGTYNEQFF. The CDR3 region has the DNA TGTGCCACCAGCAGAGCAGGCAGGGGGACCTACAATGAGCAGTTCTTC.

V and J are TRBV7-9 and TRBJ1-1, with D tentatively TRBD1 (6 bases). There are 14 residues in the CDR3. CDR1 is SEHNR and CDR2 is FQNEAQ in the germline V gene (reference sequence). V shed 3 bases and J shed 2 bases, with 10 bases lying between them. The CDR3 region has the DNA TGTGCCAGCAGCTTGGACAGCCAAAACACTGAAGCTTTCTTT. This sequence encodes CASSLDSQNTEAFF. The full variable domain, with the rest looked up from reference TRBV7-9 and TRBJ1-1, is DTGVSQNPRHKITKRGQNVTFRCDPISEHNRLYWYRQTLGQGPEFLTYFQNEAQLEKSRLLSDRFSAERPKGSFSTLEIQRTEQGDSAMYLCASSLDSQNTEAFFGQGTRLTVV.

The chain combines TRBV5-1 with TRBJ2-1, with a possible D match to TRBD1 (5 bases). This CDR3 has 14 amino acids. Germline CDR1 is SGHRS and CDR2 is YFSETQ. Between the trimmed V and J ends, which lost 0 bases and 8 bases, there was a span of 12 bases. The CDR3 protein is CASSLGGVIDEQFF. In DNA, the CDR3 is TGCGCCAGCAGCTTGGGGGGCGTAATCGATGAGCAGTTCTTC.

As concerns this clone: The sample holds other DNA sequences that translate to the same CDR3. This rearrangement joins TRBV2 to TRBJ2-7, with 9 bases aligning to TRBD1. The CDR3 contains 14 residues. After removal of 3 bases from V and 3 bases from J, the junction contained 3 bases not matched to a gene. Germline loops: CDR1 SNHLY, CDR2 FYNNEI. The CDR3 reads CASSEGTGLYEQYF. Here the CDR3 DNA reads TGTGCCAGCAGTGAGGGGACAGGGCTCTACGAGCAGTACTTC.

This clone was counted once. The V gene is TRBV7-9, the J gene TRBJ2-7; 8 nucleotides match TRBD1. CDR1 is SEHNR and CDR2 is FQNEAQ in the germline V gene (reference sequence). This CDR3 has 14 amino acids. Trimming at V came to 2 bases and at J to 7 bases, leaving 7 bases not matched to a gene. CDR3 DNA: TGTGCCAGCAGCTTAAACCAGGGGGCTAAGGAGCAGTACTTC. Its protein is CASSLNQGAKEQYF.

The chain has TRBV7-9 and TRBJ2-5; D is possibly TRBD2 (5 bases). The CDR3 runs to 14 residues. Deletions cut 5 bases from V and 1 base from J, with 11 bases between. Looked up from germline, CDR1 is SEHNR and CDR2 is FQNEAQ (reference sequence). CDR3 amino acids: CASSPRTSQETQYF. The CDR3 DNA follows: TGTGCCAGCAGCCCTCGGACTTCCCAAGAGACCCAGTACTTC.

The rearrangement uses TRBV6-5 and TRBJ1-1, with 10 positions matching TRBD1. CDR1 is MNHEY, CDR2 SVGAGI, per germline. V shed 4 bases, J shed 5 bases, and the junction held 7 bases outside the gene matches. The CDR3 sequence is 15 residues long. The DNA for the CDR3 is TGTGCCAGCAGTTCGCCGGGACAGGGGACTACTGAAGCTTTCTTT. Protein product: CASSSPGQGTTEAFF.

This chain connects TRBV27 to TRBJ2-7; the match to TRBD2 covers 14 bases. There are 15 residues in the CDR3. J lost 5 bases, V lost 3 bases, and 3 bases had no gene match. The germline gives CDR1 MNHEY, CDR2 SMNVEV (reference sequence). CDR3 region: CASSFMGLAGDEQYF. CDR3 nucleotide sequence: TGTGCCAGCAGTTTTATGGGACTAGCGGGAGACGAGCAGTACTTC.

This rearrangement joins TRBV10-1 to TRBJ1-3; weak D call: TRBD1 (5 bases). The CDR3 totals 16 residues. Trimming left V 4 bases short and J 0 bases short, with 13 bases between. Germline assignment: CDR1 WNHNN and CDR2 SYGVQD (reference sequence). Written as DNA, the CDR3 is TGCGCCAGCAGTGCCTCAGGGACTTTCTCTGGAAACACCATATATTTT. It translates to CASSASGTFSGNTIYF.

The chain employs TRBV7-2 and TRBJ1-5, with a tentative D call TRBD1 (6 bases). The V end lost 5 bases, the J end lost 3 bases, and 17 bases lay between the germline ends. This CDR3 is 16 amino acids long. CDR1 SGHTA and CDR2 FQGNSA come from the germline V gene. The CDR3 loop reads CASSQIGGAYNQPQHF. CDR3 DNA: TGTGCCAGCAGCCAAATAGGGGGGGCTTACAATCAGCCCCAGCATTTT.

The rearrangement joins TRBV28 to TRBJ1-5, with D uncertain. Trimming removed 1 base from V and 0 bases from J, with 4 bases in between. The CDR3 totals 14 residues. The germline gives CDR1 MDHEN, CDR2 SYDVKM. The CDR3 bases are TGTGCCAGCAGTTTATCAGTTAGCAATCAGCCCCAGCATTTT. It codes for CASSLSVSNQPQHF.

This CDR3 reads CASTTGVKFYEQYF. CDR3 nucleotides: TGTGCCAGCACAACGGGAGTAAAATTCTACGAGCAGTACTTC. The chain uses TRBV6-5 and TRBJ2-7; D might be TRBD2 (6 bases). Germline V lookup: CDR1 MNHEY, CDR2 SVGAGI. V was shortened by 7 bases and J by 3 bases, with 16 bases between the two germline ends. This CDR3 contains 14 residues.

V is TRBV5-1 and J is TRBJ2-7; D possibly corresponds to TRBD1 (6 bases). Germline V gene sequence: CDR1 SGHRS, CDR2 YFSETQ. The CDR3 extends over 16 amino acids. V lost 4 bases, J lost 2 bases, and 19 bases lay in between. CDR3 nucleotides: TGCGCCAGCAGCATTGGGGGCCTGGGGCCTACCTACGAGCAGTACTTC. Encoded protein: CASSIGGLGPTYEQYF.

V usage is TRBV9 and J usage is TRBJ1-3, with 8 bases aligning to TRBD1. CDR1 is SGDLS and CDR2 is YYNGEE in the germline V gene. The CDR3 has 17 amino acids. V shed 0 bases, J shed 4 bases, and the junction held 9 bases outside the gene matches. CDR3 sequence: CASSVGGQGARGNTIYF. The CDR3 nucleotides read TGTGCCAGCAGCGTAGGCGGGCAGGGGGCGCGGGGAAACACCATATATTTT.

This clone has a handful of counts. The chain is built from TRBV4-1 and TRBJ1-2; 7 bases are a match to TRBD1. The length of the CDR3 is 18 residues. CDR1 and CDR2 from the germline V gene are MGHRA and YSYEKL. Trimming took 7 bases from V and 1 from J; bases not matched to a gene: 18. The CDR3, as DNA: TGCGCCAGCAACAACTTTAAGGTCGACAGGGATGGTAACTATGGCTACACCTTC. Translation: CASNNFKVDRDGNYGYTF.

V and J are TRBV5-8 and TRBJ2-3; the match to TRBD1 covers 9 bases. The J segment lost 4 bases and the V segment lost 7 bases, leaving 4 bases of the junction unmatched. The CDR3 consists of 13 residues. CDR1 is SGHTS and CDR2 is YDEGEE in the germline V gene. CDR3 residues: CASGDREPDTQYF. CDR3 sequence (DNA): TGTGCCAGCGGGGACAGGGAGCCAGATACGCAGTATTTT.